A selection of T cell receptor beta chains follows, all from one sample in a study of CD8 T cells in Susac syndrome. Via MiXCR, TCRdb re-called the immunoSEQ multiplex PCR reads, giving one row per CDR3 protein. The sample carries some 250,000 distinct CDR3 sequences, 90% to 96% recorded once. The specimen sequenced was CD4+ T cells from PBMCs. The receptor set was obtained from a human donor with Susac syndrome. CDR3s leave out the opening cysteine and the closing phenylalanine or tryptophan.

TRBJ2-7 | TRBV20-1 | SARSLGLYEQY
TRBJ1-1 | TRBV30 | AWSVGGHLNTEAF
TRBJ2-5 | TRBV3-1 | ASSDGEFFGETQY
TRBJ2-5 | TRBV20-1 | SARENRRGQETQY
TRBJ2-7 | TRBV18 | ASSPPSVPGAYEQY
TRBJ2-1 | TRBV29-1 | SVLRYYNEQF
TRBJ1-1 | TRBV12-3/TRBV12-4 | ASKKWQEAF
TRBJ2-1 | TRBV5-1 | ASSLGTSVNVEQF
TRBJ2-1 | TRBV30 | AWSVSRVREQF
TRBJ2-3 | TRBV6-5 | ASSRQGLTDTQY
TRBJ2-5 | TRBV6-5 | ASSYSPLQETQY
TRBJ1-5 | TRBV20-1 | SAIRDRSQPQH
TRBJ1-2 | TRBV19 | ATGANYGYT
TRBJ2-7 | TRBV6-6 | ASATSGRPSYEQY
TRBJ2-3 | TRBV28 | ASSPAVDTQY
TRBJ2-1 | TRBV28 | ASSPPPKSLNEQF
TRBJ2-1 | TRBV29-1 | SVGGTGRQF
TRBJ2-3 | TRBV14 | ASSQDASGTDTQY
TRBJ1-1 | TRBV25-1 | ASSDPGNTEAF
TRBJ2-7 | TRBV7-6 | ASSLSPEFYEQY